The 3 T cell receptor beta chains reported below all come from one sample, sequenced in a study of CD8+CD57+ T cells in acquired aplastic anemia. Genomic DNA acted as the template from which TCR beta VDJ combination and CDR3 sequence profiling were carried out. TCRdb reprocessed the reads via MiXCR and lists one record per CDR3 protein. The sample has under 150,000 distinct CDR3 sequences; approximately 41% are singletons. The sequenced material came from sorted CD4+, CD8+, or CD8+CD57+ T cells (not recorded which) from PBMCs. The source is a human donor in good health, serving as a control.

The V call is TRBV20-1, the J call TRBJ2-3; D call uncertain. Between the trimmed V and J ends, which lost 4 bases and 0 bases, there was a span of 8 bases. The CDR3 totals 13 residues. CDR1 and CDR2 from the germline V gene are DFQATT and SNEGSKA (reference sequence). Here the CDR3 reads CSAKIPSTDTQYF. CDR3 DNA: TGCAGTGCTAAGATTCCTAGCACAGATACGCAGTATTTT.

The chain carries TRBV12-3 or TRBV12-4 and TRBJ2-1; TRBD2 matches at 10 bases. Trimming at V came to 4 bases and at J to 7 bases, leaving 7 bases not matched to a gene. This CDR3 region has 15 residues. The CDR3 sequence: CASSSSGRAANEQFF. The CDR3 region has the DNA TGTGCCAGCAGTTCCAGCGGGAGGGCCGCAAATGAGCAGTTCTTC.

In regard to this clonotype: One base away lies a much larger clone, so this may be a sequencing read error. The chain joins TRBV18 to TRBJ1-2, with TRBD1 matching 7 bases. Per the germline V gene, CDR1 is KGHSH and CDR2 is LQKENI. The CDR3 has 14 amino acids. V lost 3 bases, J lost 3 bases, and 4 bases stayed unmatched. This CDR3 is CASSPIDRDYGYTF. The CDR3 bases are TGTGCCAGCTCACCCATAGACAGGGACTATGGCTACACCTTC.